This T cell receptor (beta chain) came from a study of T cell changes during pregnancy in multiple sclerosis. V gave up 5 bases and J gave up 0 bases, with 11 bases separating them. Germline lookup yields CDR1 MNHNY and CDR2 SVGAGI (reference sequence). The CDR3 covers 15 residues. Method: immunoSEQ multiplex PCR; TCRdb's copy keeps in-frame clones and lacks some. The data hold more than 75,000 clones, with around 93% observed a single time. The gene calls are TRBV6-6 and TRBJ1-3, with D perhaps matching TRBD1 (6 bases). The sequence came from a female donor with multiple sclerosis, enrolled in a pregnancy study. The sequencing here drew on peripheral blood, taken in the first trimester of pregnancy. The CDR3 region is CASSPGVDSGNTIYF. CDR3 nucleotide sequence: TGTGCCAGCAGTCCAGGGGTCGACTCTGGAAACACCATATATTTT.